This is a list of T cell receptor beta chains from one sample in a study of T cells in Graves' hyperthyroidism and ophthalmopathy. MiXCR, run by TCRdb on the multiplex PCR reads, gives a single entry per CDR3 protein. The sample lists about 770,000 distinct CDR3 sequences, under 20% occurring once. The specimen sequenced was blood. Receptors were obtained from a woman aged 45-60 years with Graves' hyperthyroidism that later progressed to Graves' ophthalmopathy. CDR3s include the opening cysteine and the closing phenylalanine or tryptophan. Each record gives: clone size, V gene, J gene, CDR3 protein. Size tells how often a clone was seen (once, few, many) or the class of an expanded clone, and some rows leave it out.

size: many
V: TRBV7-3
J: TRBJ2-1
CDR3: CASSPPGAAYNEQFF

size: many
V: TRBV3-1
J: TRBJ2-1
CDR3: CASSQRRGGGGNEQFF

size: .
V: TRBV6-1
J: TRBJ1-2
CDR3: CASSLWDRDLYGYTF

size: .
V: TRBV7-3
J: TRBJ2-3
CDR3: CASSLGSGGASGTDTQYF

size: many
V: TRBV2
J: TRBJ1-5
CDR3: CATDRGFGQPQHF

size: many
V: TRBV10-3
J: TRBJ1-6
CDR3: CAISESMGAGESPLHF

size: .
V: TRBV7-2
J: TRBJ2-3
CDR3: CASSLTRGHTDTQYF

size: many
V: TRBV12-3/TRBV12-4
J: TRBJ1-6
CDR3: CASIAGGLSSYNSPLHF

size: .
V: TRBV6-1
J: TRBJ1-4
CDR3: CASRTGAGTNEKLFF

size: many
V: TRBV10-3
J: TRBJ1-2
CDR3: CAISESISTGYTF

size: few
V: TRBV5-1
J: TRBJ2-1
CDR3: CASSSDPSSYNEQFF

size: few
V: TRBV3-1
J: TRBJ2-3
CDR3: CASRRVYQRKTGAPSTDTQYF

size: few
V: TRBV3-1
J: TRBJ1-2
CDR3: CASSQEPVTNYGYTF

size: few
V: TRBV6-1
J: TRBJ1-6
CDR3: CASSEDGGISPLHF

size: .
V: TRBV10-3
J: TRBJ2-3
CDR3: CAISARAVSTDTQYF

size: few
V: TRBV2
J: TRBJ1-5
CDR3: CASRIRSGQPQHF

size: few
V: TRBV10-3
J: TRBJ1-4
CDR3: CAISESGTGKEKLFF

size: .
V: TRBV2
J: TRBJ1-5
CDR3: CASRAGTGDLSNQPQHF

size: many
V: TRBV18
J: TRBJ2-3
CDR3: CASSPTAGWLADTQYF

size: .
V: TRBV27
J: TRBJ1-5
CDR3: CASSLSWGGNQPQHF

size: many
V: TRBV10-3
J: TRBJ1-1
CDR3: CAISLQETTEAFF

size: many
V: TRBV2
J: TRBJ1-2
CDR3: CASSARGGVTFYGYTF

size: .
V: TRBV28
J: TRBJ1-2
CDR3: CASSPSRRNFYGYTF

size: .
V: TRBV9
J: TRBJ2-2
CDR3: CASSDITRDRFIAGELFF

size: .
V: TRBV9
J: TRBJ2-1
CDR3: CASSVDGWRGDNEQFF